The 27 T cell receptor beta chains below come from one sample, sequenced in a study of beta chain features in type 1 diabetes. General study results and limits: Moderately but significantly shorter TCRB CDR3s were found in Type 1 diabetes patients in all four CD4+ subsets.

Sequenced material consisted of expressed TCRB transcripts (all of the isolated RNA was reverse transcribed). Measured with immunoSEQ multiplex PCR; TCRdb has only the in-frame clones, and not every one. The table records 300,000 to 350,000 clones, 9.3% of them present only once. Antigen specificity for these receptors is unknown. The sequenced sample was central memory CD4+ T cells from blood. The receptors were sampled from a man aged 30 to 39 with type 1 diabetes.

The CDR3 DNA reads TGCGCCAGCAGCTCTTCTGGGGGCCTAGAGACCCAGTACTTC. It yields the protein CASSSSGGLETQYF. The rearrangement links TRBV5-1 to TRBJ2-5; perhaps TRBD1 as D (6 bases). This CDR3 is built from 14 residues. Deletions cut 3 bases from V and 4 bases from J, with 13 bases between. Germline V CDR1 and CDR2: SGHRS, YFSETQ.

Only a few counts were recorded for this clone. The CDR3, as DNA: TGTGCCAGCAGCTTAGCGCAGAGTGACAGGGGAGATACGCAGTATTTT. Translation gives CASSLAQSDRGDTQYF. This sequence joins TRBV7-2 and TRBJ2-3; 8 bases agree with TRBD1. Looked up from germline, CDR1 is SGHTA and CDR2 is FQGNSA. V trimming: 0 bases; J trimming: 5 bases; junction bases outside the gene matches: 7. The CDR3 runs 16 residues.

This CDR3 reads CASSLDGDANTGELFF. DNA for the CDR3: TGCGCCAGCAGCTTGGACGGGGACGCGAACACCGGGGAGCTGTTTTTT. The chain has TRBV5-1 and TRBJ2-2; perhaps D is TRBD1 or TRBD2 (5 bases each). This CDR3 contains 16 residues. Germline lookup yields CDR1 SGHRS and CDR2 YFSETQ. With 0 bases removed from V and 0 bases from J, the gap between germline ends came to 9 bases.

This clone was seen a few times. The CDR3, as DNA: TGTGCCAGCACCCGTTATGGCTCCTACAATGAGCAGTTCTTC. Its protein is CASTRYGSYNEQFF. The chain has TRBV7-2 and TRBJ2-1; D ambiguous. CDR3 size: 14 residues. Germline CDR1 is SGHTA and CDR2 is FQGNSA. The ends were cut back, 7 bases at V and 0 bases at J, with 10 bases in the middle.

This clone was counted between two and nine times. The rearrangement links TRBV7-2 to TRBJ1-4; 9 bases align to TRBD1. V shed 7 bases, J shed 8 bases, and the junction held 8 bases outside the gene matches. There are 14 residues in the CDR3. Germline V CDR1 and CDR2: SGHTA, FQGNSA. The CDR3 is CASTRDRVEEKLFF. CDR3 bases: TGTGCCAGCACCAGGGACAGGGTGGAAGAAAAACTGTTTTTT.

The chain is built from TRBV6-5 and TRBJ1-1; no reliable D call. Germline CDR1 reads MNHEY; CDR2 reads SVGAGI. Trimming pared 8 bases from V and 0 bases from J, leaving 16 bases between. CDR3 length: 15 residues. CDR3 DNA: TGTGCCAGCGGTAGGAACGTTGATCTGAACACTGAAGCTTTCTTT. Its protein product is CASGRNVDLNTEAFF.

The table lists this clone with a few counts. V usage is TRBV29-1 and J usage is TRBJ2-1; 8 bases fit TRBD1. This CDR3 is built from 15 residues. Germline V CDR1 and CDR2: SQVTM, ANQGSEA. The ends lost 6 bases at V and 7 bases at J; junction bases unmatched: 14. The CDR3 spells CSVEPGQGRWNEQFF. The DNA of the CDR3 is TGCAGCGTGGAACCTGGACAGGGTCGTTGGAATGAGCAGTTCTTC.

The DNA of the CDR3 is TGCAGCGCGCAGGGGCCCTTCACAGATACGCAGTATTTT. Encoded protein: CSAQGPFTDTQYF. V gene TRBV29-1 combines with J gene TRBJ2-3; possible D gene TRBD1, 6 bases. The germline CDR1 and CDR2 sequences are SQVTM and ANQGSEA. V was clipped by 7 bases and J by 2 bases, with 13 bases between them. The CDR3 has 13 residues.

This clone was seen a few times. The rearrangement uses TRBV10-3 and TRBJ2-1; 9 positions agree with TRBD2. V shed 3 bases, J shed 10 bases, and the junction held 4 bases outside the gene matches. The CDR3 contains 13 residues. Looked up from germline, CDR1 is ENHRY and CDR2 is SYGVKD. The chain's CDR3 is CAISDIAGVEQFF. In DNA form, the CDR3 reads TGTGCCATCAGTGACATAGCGGGGGTCGAGCAGTTCTTC.

The V gene is TRBV29-1, the J gene TRBJ2-5; D possibly corresponds to TRBD1 (5 bases). The CDR3 is 14 residues long. The ends were cut back, 4 bases at V and 1 base at J, with 13 bases in the middle. From germline, CDR1 is SQVTM and CDR2 ANQGSEA. The CDR3 reads CSVALDSLQETQYF. In DNA form, the CDR3 reads TGCAGCGTTGCCCTAGACAGCCTCCAAGAGACCCAGTACTTC.

This clone has a handful of counts. The chain employs TRBV9 and TRBJ2-5; the D gene is possibly TRBD2 (6 bases). CDR1 and CDR2 (germline): SGDLS, YYNGEE. V lost 0 bases and J 2 bases, leaving 14 bases between the germline ends. This CDR3 has 16 amino acids. The CDR3 sequence is CASSVGGTLRQETQYF. The CDR3 DNA reads TGTGCCAGCAGCGTAGGCGGGACCTTGCGGCAAGAGACCCAGTACTTC.

V gene TRBV27 combines with J gene TRBJ1-2, with D possibly being TRBD1 (5 bases). This CDR3 contains 16 residues. V was pared by 5 bases and J by 4 bases, with 20 bases between. Per germline, CDR1 MNHEY and CDR2 SMNVEV (reference sequence). The DNA for the CDR3 is TGTGCCAGCAGTGTGACAGCTACCCTATCTTCCTATGGCTACACCTTC. It codes for CASSVTATLSSYGYTF.

V gene TRBV27 combines with J gene TRBJ2-7; 7 nucleotides line up with TRBD1. The CDR3 has 16 amino acids. From germline, CDR1 is MNHEY and CDR2 SMNVEV (reference sequence). V shed 2 bases and J 2 bases; nucleotides not matched to a gene: 9. This CDR3 is CASSLPFDRAPYEQYF. The CDR3, as DNA: TGTGCCAGCAGTTTACCCTTTGACAGGGCCCCCTACGAGCAGTACTTC.

This clone appeared a few times. V gene TRBV4-3 combines with J gene TRBJ1-5, with D hard to call. In germline, CDR1 is LGHNA, CDR2 YSLEER. The CDR3 is 16 residues long. The CDR3 loop is CSQPEVLGKGNQPQHF. DNA for the CDR3: TGCTCGCAACCAGAGGTCTTGGGGAAAGGCAATCAGCCCCAGCATTTT.

This clone turned up a few times. The V call is TRBV30, the J call TRBJ1-1; D call uncertain. V lost 4 bases, J lost 4 bases, and 19 bases lay in between. Germline CDR1 GTSNPN, CDR2 SVGIG (reference sequence). This CDR3 region has 15 residues. The chain's CDR3 is CAWTINSGVGTEAFF. The CDR3 DNA is TGTGCCTGGACTATCAATTCTGGGGTCGGCACTGAAGCTTTCTTT.

The chain employs TRBV4-1 and TRBJ1-5, with D unresolved. Germline V lookup: CDR1 MGHRA, CDR2 YSYEKL. This CDR3 comprises 13 residues. The ends were cut back, 1 base at V and 8 bases at J, with 9 bases in the middle. The chain's CDR3 is CASSQGRTEPQHF. The CDR3, as DNA: TGCGCCAGCAGCCAAGGGAGGACGGAGCCCCAGCATTTT.

The J gene is TRBJ2-7, the V gene TRBV30; D is perhaps TRBD1 (6 bases). The CDR3 length is 14 residues. Trimming removed 4 bases from V and 7 bases from J, with 20 bases in between. Germline V CDR1 and CDR2: GTSNPN, SVGIG (reference sequence). CDR3 DNA: TGTGCCTGGACTATCCGGCCAGGGGAGAGGGAGCAGTACTTC. Translated, it gives CAWTIRPGEREQYF.

Points on this clone: Other DNA variants within this sample encode the same CDR3. The rearrangement uses TRBV10-1 and TRBJ2-5; 10 bases fit TRBD2. V gave up 6 bases and J gave up 5 bases; unmatched junction bases: 3. Per germline, CDR1 WNHNN and CDR2 SYGVQD (reference sequence). The CDR3 runs 13 residues. CDR3 DNA: TGCGCCAGCAGCCTGACTAGCGGGGAGACCCAGTACTTC. This translates into CASSLTSGETQYF.

The chain joins TRBV2 to TRBJ2-7; TRBD1 matches at 8 bases. The V gene end was trimmed by 7 bases and the J gene end by 6 bases; junction bases not matched to a gene: 11. Germline V CDR1 and CDR2: SNHLY, FYNNEI. This CDR3 has 14 residues. CDR3 sequence reads: CASKGDRTNTEQYF. CDR3 nucleotide sequence: TGTGCCAGCAAGGGGGACAGGACGAATACCGAGCAGTACTTC.

This clone was seen a few times. The chain employs TRBV30 and TRBJ2-5; D may be TRBD1 (6 bases). Germline V lookup: CDR1 GTSNPN, CDR2 SVGIG (reference sequence). Trimming left V 1 base short and J 0 bases short, with 18 bases between. This CDR3 is built from 17 residues. The CDR3 here is CAWSAGRTDMYQETQYF. The CDR3 nucleotides are TGTGCCTGGAGTGCCGGCCGGACAGATATGTACCAAGAGACCCAGTACTTC.

V gene TRBV9 combines with J gene TRBJ1-2, with TRBD1 as a possible D gene (6 bases). From germline, CDR1 is SGDLS and CDR2 YYNGEE. The CDR3 contains 15 residues. Deletions cut 7 bases from V and 4 bases from J, with 20 bases between. The CDR3 protein is CASHGGWGLTYGYTF. The CDR3 nucleotides read TGTGCCAGCCATGGGGGTTGGGGGCTAACCTATGGCTACACCTTC.

This clone has more than one count but fewer than ten. V is TRBV11-2 and J is TRBJ2-2; D possibly corresponds to TRBD2 (6 bases). Germline CDR1 is SGHAT and CDR2 is FQNNGV. CDR3 length equals 13 residues. The germline V and J ends were trimmed by 3 bases and 5 bases, with 7 bases remaining between them. CDR3 sequence (DNA): TGTGCCAGCAGCTTTGCGGGGACCGGGGAGCTGTTTTTT. It codes for CASSFAGTGELFF.

The CDR3 sequence: CASHATGTGSAGELFF. The CDR3 DNA sequence: TGCGCCAGCCACGCCACCGGGACAGGGTCAGCCGGGGAGCTGTTTTTT. This sequence joins TRBV5-1 and TRBJ2-2; TRBD1 agrees at 9 bases. This CDR3 contains 16 residues. V shed 7 bases, J shed 6 bases, and the junction held 13 bases outside the gene matches. Germline CDR1 reads SGHRS; CDR2 reads YFSETQ.

This clone has more than one count but fewer than ten. The chain uses TRBV4-3 and TRBJ2-7; 12 bases map to TRBD2. CDR1 and CDR2 from the germline V gene are LGHNA and YSLEER. V was clipped by 4 bases and J by 4 bases; unmatched bases: 5. The CDR3 is made up of 15 amino acids. The CDR3 DNA sequence: TGCGCCAGCAGCCGGAAACTAGCGGGGGGTTACGAGCAGTACTTC. This codes for CASSRKLAGGYEQYF.

The CDR3 DNA sequence: TGTGCCAGCAGCTTAGCGGAAAAGGGAGGAAGGTACACCTTC. Its translation is CASSLAEKGGRYTF. J is TRBJ1-2 and V is TRBV7-2; D unclear. With 0 bases removed from V and 11 bases from J, the gap between germline ends came to 16 bases. The CDR3 totals 14 residues. Germline assignment: CDR1 SGHTA and CDR2 FQGNSA.

The CDR3: CASSFFPGSEQFF. CDR3 bases: TGCGCCAGCAGCTTCTTCCCAGGGTCTGAGCAGTTCTTC. The chain combines TRBV5-1 with TRBJ2-1; D perhaps matches TRBD1 (5 bases). With 2 bases removed from V and 9 bases from J, the gap between germline ends came to 12 bases. The CDR3 is made up of 13 amino acids. Looked up from germline, CDR1 is SGHRS and CDR2 is YFSETQ.

The chain combines TRBV5-1 with TRBJ1-1; D might be TRBD1 (5 bases). Germline lookup yields CDR1 SGHRS and CDR2 YFSETQ. The ends were cut back, 4 bases at V and 0 bases at J, with 10 bases in the middle. The CDR3 has 14 amino acids. CDR3 nucleotides: TGCGCCAGCAGCGGCACGACAGTGAACACTGAAGCTTTCTTT. This gives the protein CASSGTTVNTEAFF. The whole variable domain, filled in from reference TRBV5-1 and TRBJ1-1, reads KAGVTQTPRYLIKTRGQQVTLSCSPISGHRSVSWYQQTPGQGLQFLFEYFSETQRNKGNFPGRFSGRQFSNSRSEMNVSTLELGDSALYLCASSGTTVNTEAFFGQGTRLTVV.